These 8 T cell receptor beta chains were sequenced from one sample in a study of breast tumors, draining lymph nodes, adjacent tissues (dated by TCRdb to between 2015 and 2016). The library relied on multiplex PCR. TCRdb records Illumina HiSeq 2000 as the sequencer. The public reads were quality trimmed at Q25 with fastp and then assembled into clones with MiXCR by TCRdb, keeping productive beta chains. For every CDR3 protein sequence, its rows merge into one entry that carries the most common genes and DNA. The sample contains 12,000 to 15,000 distinct CDR3 sequences, around 50% of them found a single time. The ten largest clonotypes hold roughly 30% of the sample. The sample consisted of tumor-adjacent breast tissue. These receptors all stem from a female donor with breast cancer. Some clones in this sample may be carry-over from other donors' samples.

J is TRBJ2-5 and V is TRBV10-3; D unclear. Trimming pared 3 bases from V and 2 bases from J, leaving 7 bases between. This CDR3 has 13 amino acids. Germline V gene lookup returns CDR1 ENHRY and CDR2 SYGVKD. The CDR3 region has the DNA TGTGCCATCAGTGAAGGGTTGCAAGAGACCCAGTACTTC. This encodes CAISEGLQETQYF.

The gene calls are TRBV6-5 and TRBJ1-6, with 10 bases matching TRBD1. CDR1 is MNHEY, CDR2 SVGAGI, per germline. Unmatched junction bases numbered 10, after V lost 6 bases and J lost 8 bases. The CDR3 sequence is 16 residues long. The CDR3 spells CASRKGQGTGDSPLHF. The DNA for the CDR3 is TGTGCCAGCAGGAAGGGACAGGGGACGGGTGATTCACCCCTCCACTTT.

This clonotype was recorded many times. A much larger clone sits a single nucleotide away, making a read error possible. The V call is TRBV6-6, the J call TRBJ2-7; D remains unclear. Trimming removed 8 bases from V and 1 base from J, with 9 bases in between. This CDR3 has 12 amino acids. In germline, CDR1 is MNHNY, CDR2 SVGAGI (reference sequence). Here the CDR3 DNA reads TGTGCCAGCGGACGACATTCCTACGAGCAGTACTTC. This encodes CASGRHSYEQYF.

The rearrangement links TRBV2 to TRBJ2-2, with 8 bases matching TRBD2. J gave up 3 bases and V 5 bases, and 5 bases lay outside the gene matches. The CDR3 has 15 amino acids. Germline CDR1 and CDR2: SNHLY and FYNNEI. The CDR3 DNA is TGTGCCAGCAGTACCCCGGGACTAGACACCGGGGAGCTGTTTTTT. Its translation: CASSTPGLDTGELFF.

The V and J genes are TRBV6-4 and TRBJ2-1; 9 bases line up with TRBD2. This CDR3 comprises 15 residues. Germline values: CDR1 MRHNA, CDR2 SNTAGT. The junction had 8 bases not matched to a gene; V was cut back by 6 bases and J by 5 bases. DNA of the CDR3: TGTGCCAGCAGGGGACATAGCGGGAGAGACAATGAGCAGTTCTTC. It encodes CASRGHSGRDNEQFF.

V and J are TRBV7-2 and TRBJ2-7, with 14 bases that match TRBD2. Per germline, CDR1 SGHTA and CDR2 FQGNSA. The trim removed 1 base at V and 7 bases at J, leaving 3 bases unmatched. This CDR3 is 15 amino acids long. CDR3 nucleotides: TGTGCCAGCAGCTTAGTGGGACTAGCGGGAGAGGAGCAGTACTTC. This sequence encodes CASSLVGLAGEEQYF.

At least ten counts were recorded for this clonotype. Being one base from a much bigger clone, this may be a read error. CDR3 bases: TGCAGTGCGATTGGGACAGGGAAAGGCCCCGAGCAGTACTTC. Translating it yields CSAIGTGKGPEQYF. The chain combines TRBV20-1 with TRBJ2-7, with TRBD1 matching 9 bases. CDR3 length: 14 residues. CDR1 is DFQATT, CDR2 SNEGSKA, per germline (reference sequence). V shed 6 bases and J 6 bases; nucleotides not matched to a gene: 12.

This clonotype was seen at least ten times. The gene calls are TRBV11-3 and TRBJ2-2; 14 bases match TRBD2. J gave up 5 bases and V 5 bases, and 7 bases lay outside the gene matches. The CDR3 runs 17 residues. The germline CDR1 and CDR2 sequences are SGHNT and YENEEA. CDR3 protein: CASSPGLAGEKTGELFF. CDR3 in DNA: TGTGCCAGCAGCCCGGGACTAGCGGGAGAGAAGACCGGGGAGCTGTTTTTT. The complete variable domain, with remaining parts taken from reference TRBV11-3 and TRBJ2-2, reads EAGVVQSPRYKIIEKKQPVAFWCNPISGHNTLYWYLQNLGQGPELLIRYENEEAVDDSQLPKDRFSAERLKGVDSTLKIQPAELGDSAVYLCASSPGLAGEKTGELFFGEGSRLTVL.